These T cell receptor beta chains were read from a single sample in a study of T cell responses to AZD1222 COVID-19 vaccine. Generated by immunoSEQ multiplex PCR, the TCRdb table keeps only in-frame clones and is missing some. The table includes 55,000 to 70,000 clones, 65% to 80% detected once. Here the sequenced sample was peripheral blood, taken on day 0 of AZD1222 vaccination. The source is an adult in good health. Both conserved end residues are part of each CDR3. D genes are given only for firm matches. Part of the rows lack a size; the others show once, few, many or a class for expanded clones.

DNA: TGTGCCAGCAGCAATATAGCGGGTTCAAACAATGAGCAGTTCTTC
CDR3: CASSNIAGSNNEQFF
size: -
D: TRBD2
V: TRBV7-3
J: TRBJ2-1

DNA: TGCGCCAGCAGCCAAGTAGGAGTTCGCAATCAGCCCCAGCATTTT
CDR3: CASSQVGVRNQPQHF
size: -
D: -
V: TRBV4-1
J: TRBJ1-5

DNA: TGTGCTAGCAGCTTAAGTACAGGGGGCACAGATACGCAGTATTTT
CDR3: CASSLSTGGTDTQYF
size: -
D: TRBD1
V: TRBV7-7
J: TRBJ2-3

DNA: TGTGCCATCAGGGGTCCCCGCTACGAGCAGTACTTC
CDR3: CAIRGPRYEQYF
size: -
D: -
V: TRBV10-3
J: TRBJ2-7

DNA: TGCGCCAGCAGCCAACAGTTGGGGAAGAGCCACAATGAGCAGTTCTTC
CDR3: CASSQQLGKSHNEQFF
size: -
D: -
V: TRBV4-1
J: TRBJ2-1

DNA: TGTGCCAGCAGCGTCGAGGGTACTAGCGGGGACAATGAGCAGTTCTTC
CDR3: CASSVEGTSGDNEQFF
size: -
D: TRBD2
V: TRBV13
J: TRBJ2-1

DNA: TGTGCCATCAGTTGGGACTATAACACTGAAGCTTTCTTT
CDR3: CAISWDYNTEAFF
size: -
D: -
V: TRBV10-3
J: TRBJ1-1

DNA: TGCGCCAGCAGCTTGGAGGCAGGGGTTGGGCTGGAGACCCAGTACTTC
CDR3: CASSLEAGVGLETQYF
size: -
D: -
V: TRBV5-1
J: TRBJ2-5

DNA: TGTGCCAGCTCAACTCCCGGGACAGGGTTAGATACGCAGTATTTT
CDR3: CASSTPGTGLDTQYF
size: few
D: TRBD1
V: TRBV25-1
J: TRBJ2-3

DNA: TGTGCCAGCAGTTTTTCCCGGACTAGCGTTCAAGAGACCCAGTACTTC
CDR3: CASSFSRTSVQETQYF
size: -
D: TRBD2
V: TRBV6-5
J: TRBJ2-5

DNA: TGTGCCAGCAGCAAGAGAACCGGGACAGGGGCTTGCAGTGGATCTGGAAACACCATATATTTT
CDR3: CASSKRTGTGACSGSGNTIYF
size: few
D: -
V: TRBV21-1
J: TRBJ1-3

DNA: TGTGCCAGCGGGGGACAGGGGGCCGGGGCTAATGAAAAACTGTTTTTT
CDR3: CASGGQGAGANEKLFF
size: -
D: TRBD1
V: TRBV28
J: TRBJ1-4

DNA: TGTGCCAGCACAACGAGTACAGTTGAAGCTTTCTTT
CDR3: CASTTSTVEAFF
size: -
D: -
V: TRBV28
J: TRBJ1-1

DNA: TGTGCCAGCAGCCCGGACAGAAGTGGCTACACCTTC
CDR3: CASSPDRSGYTF
size: -
D: -
V: TRBV5-6
J: TRBJ1-2

DNA: TGTGCCAGTAGTAGGACGGCGGGGGGACTTGGAGAGACCCAGTACTTC
CDR3: CASSRTAGGLGETQYF
size: -
D: TRBD2
V: TRBV19
J: TRBJ2-5

DNA: TGTGCCAGCAGCAGCACAACAGCTCTCCGGGAGACCCAGTACTTC
CDR3: CASSSTTALRETQYF
size: -
D: -
V: TRBV5-4
J: TRBJ2-5

DNA: TGTGCCACCGCCCAGAGTCGGGACAATAATTCACCCCTCCACTTT
CDR3: CATAQSRDNNSPLHF
size: -
D: -
V: TRBV19
J: TRBJ1-6

DNA: TGTGCCAGCAGCTTGTATCCGGGCTCCTACAATGAGCAGTTCTTC
CDR3: CASSLYPGSYNEQFF
size: -
D: -
V: TRBV5-4
J: TRBJ2-1

DNA: TGTGCCAGCAGTGAAGAGCTAGGGGGCTGGGGCTACACCTTC
CDR3: CASSEELGGWGYTF
size: -
D: TRBD1
V: TRBV2
J: TRBJ1-2

DNA: TGTGCCAGCAGCTTGGCCGGTACAGGGGGCTATGGCTACACCTTC
CDR3: CASSLAGTGGYGYTF
size: -
D: TRBD1
V: TRBV5-5
J: TRBJ1-2

DNA: TGCGCCAGCAGCCAAGTCGGGACGGACAACTCTGGAAACACCATATATTTT
CDR3: CASSQVGTDNSGNTIYF
size: -
D: -
V: TRBV4-3
J: TRBJ1-3

DNA: TGTGCCAGCAGCTTGGGGGTTGGCTACACCTTC
CDR3: CASSLGVGYTF
size: -
D: -
V: TRBV11-2
J: TRBJ1-2

DNA: TGTGCCAGCAGTTTACTACAGGGGAGGAGAGGCTACACCTTC
CDR3: CASSLLQGRRGYTF
size: -
D: TRBD1
V: TRBV27
J: TRBJ1-2

DNA: TGTGCCAGCCCTCCCCGCGGGGGGAGGGCTGAAGCTTTCTTT
CDR3: CASPPRGGRAEAFF
size: -
D: -
V: TRBV9
J: TRBJ1-1

DNA: TGTGCCAGCAGTTTAATTATTCCGGGACTAGCGGGGGGTCCGAACACCGGGGAGCTGTTTTTT
CDR3: CASSLIIPGLAGGPNTGELFF
size: few
D: TRBD2
V: TRBV27
J: TRBJ2-2

DNA: TGTGCCAGCAGTCCATACAGGGGACGCGAGCAGTACTTC
CDR3: CASSPYRGREQYF
size: once
D: TRBD1
V: TRBV6-6
J: TRBJ2-7

DNA: TGTGCCAGCAGCTGGCAAGTAGATCAGCCCCAGCATTTT
CDR3: CASSWQVDQPQHF
size: -
D: -
V: TRBV7-8
J: TRBJ1-5

DNA: TGTGCCAGCTCACCTAGAGGGGGTGAAGACACCATATATTTT
CDR3: CASSPRGGEDTIYF
size: -
D: -
V: TRBV18
J: TRBJ1-3

DNA: TGTGCCAGCAGCTCCACAGGGGGGTTAATCTCCTACGAGCAGTACTTC
CDR3: CASSSTGGLISYEQYF
size: -
D: TRBD1
V: TRBV11-2
J: TRBJ2-7